This entry concerns a single TCR beta chain. The protocol was immunoSEQ multiplex PCR, while the TCRdb copy is restricted to in-frame clones and leaves out a portion. The sample includes about 480,000 clones, 89% of them seen just once. The source of the sample is a study of blood T cell repertoires in COVID-19. The overall study: T cells, B-cell-depleted T cells, or PBMCs supplied cDNA or gDNA.

V lost 5 bases and J 0 bases, leaving 9 bases between the germline ends. The length of the CDR3 is 14 residues. CDR1 is LGHDT, CDR2 YNNKEL, per germline (reference sequence). The sequence derives from a man younger than 35 with COVID-19, enrolled during active disease. V and J are TRBV3-1 (or the pseudogene TRBV3-2) and TRBJ2-3; weak D call: TRBD2 (6 bases). Sequences were obtained from peripheral blood. This CDR3 is CASSGGISTDTQYF. Here the CDR3 DNA reads TGTGCCAGCAGCGGGGGGATTAGCACAGATACGCAGTATTTT.